Listed here are 22 T cell receptor beta chains from one sample, sequenced in a study of shared clonotypes between healthy human individuals (dated by TCRdb to the early 2020s). Libraries were prepared through the immunoSEQ multiplex PCR assay. This immuneACCESS table, as held by TCRdb, lists in-frame sequences with V and J called but not all clones. Of the missing ones, under half trace to an unresolved V gene in checked studies; the others have no known cause. The sample data list roughly 2,000,000 clones, and just under 95% of these were observed just once. Approximately 1.2% of the sample is held by the ten biggest clonotypes. CD8 naive samples were obtained by positive selection for CCR7 among CD45RO-negative cells, yielding a CD45RA+CCR7+ population from which TemRA cells were excluded. The sequenced sample was naive CD8+ T cells sorted from blood. The meaning of the sample's cell subset or site label: CD45RA+CCR7+. The receptors shown here come from a man between 18 and 35 years old in good health.

The rearrangement links TRBV10-2 to TRBJ2-7; possibly TRBD1 for D (6 bases). Trimming left V 7 bases short and J 3 bases short, with 16 bases between. The CDR3 runs to 14 residues. Germline lookup yields CDR1 WSHSY and CDR2 SAAADI. The CDR3 coding sequence is TGCGCCAGCAAACACGGGGACACCAACTACGAGCAGTACTTC. Its protein is CASKHGDTNYEQYF.

This sequence joins TRBV4-1 and TRBJ1-2; no reliable D call. The ends were cut back, 1 base at V and 13 bases at J, with 13 bases in the middle. Germline values: CDR1 MGHRA, CDR2 YSYEKL. This CDR3 has 12 amino acids. The CDR3 coding sequence is TGCGCCAGCAGCCAAGTCCCCCCGGGGATCACCTTC. Protein: CASSQVPPGITF.

The CDR3, as DNA: TGTGCCAGCAGCTTTGATGGACAATTGAACACTGAAGCTTTCTTT. It codes for CASSFDGQLNTEAFF. V and J are TRBV7-9 and TRBJ1-1; TRBD1 is a possible D gene (5 bases). V dropped 3 bases and J dropped 0 bases, with 11 bases sitting between them. Germline V lookup: CDR1 SEHNR, CDR2 FQNEAQ (reference sequence). The CDR3 sequence is 15 residues long.

The J gene is TRBJ2-2, the V gene TRBV5-1; 13 bases fit TRBD2. Losses at the gene ends were 4 bases for V and 1 base for J; bases not matched to a gene: 10. From germline, CDR1 is SGHRS and CDR2 YFSETQ. This CDR3 comprises 19 residues. The CDR3 sequence: CASSVWTSGGAGNTGELFF. In DNA, the CDR3 is TGCGCCAGCAGCGTATGGACTAGCGGGGGCGCGGGGAACACCGGGGAGCTGTTTTTT.

The chain combines TRBV30 with TRBJ1-1, with 7 bases matching TRBD1. V shed 0 bases and J 5 bases; nucleotides not matched to a gene: 9. The CDR3 totals 15 residues. Germline loops: CDR1 GTSNPN, CDR2 SVGIG (reference sequence). CDR3: CAWSVAQGSRTEAFF. For the CDR3, the DNA is TGTGCCTGGAGTGTGGCACAGGGGAGTCGGACTGAAGCTTTCTTT.

Comment on this clone: Different DNA sequences within this sample yield the same CDR3. This sequence joins TRBV9 and TRBJ1-1; 9 nucleotides match TRBD1. The V gene's germline CDR1 is SGDLS and CDR2 YYNGEE. The CDR3 totals 13 residues. Losses at the gene ends were 3 bases for V and 5 bases for J; bases not matched to a gene: 2. The CDR3 spells CASSAGTGTEAFF. In DNA, the CDR3 is TGTGCCAGCAGCGCCGGGACAGGGACTGAAGCTTTCTTT.

The rearrangement links TRBV29-1 to TRBJ2-1; 8 nucleotides align to TRBD2. V lost 7 bases to trimming and J lost 2 bases; unmatched junction nucleotides: 7. The germline CDR1 and CDR2 sequences are SQVTM and ANQGSEA. CDR3 size: 14 residues. CDR3 DNA sequence: TGCAGCGGCCACGGCGGGAGGACCTACAATGAGCAGTTCTTC. Residues: CSGHGGRTYNEQFF.

The V call is TRBV28, the J call TRBJ2-3, with 9 bases lining up with TRBD2. The CDR3 is 16 residues long. The V segment lost 9 bases and the J segment 6 bases; nucleotides outside the gene matches: 16. Germline V gene data show CDR1 as MDHEN and CDR2 as SYDVKM. The CDR3 region is CASSPSPRGGLDTQYF. Here the CDR3 DNA reads TGTGCCAGTTCTCCGTCCCCGCGGGGGGGATTGGATACGCAGTATTTT. Full variable domain (outside the CDR3, taken from reference TRBV28 and TRBJ2-3): DVKVTQSSRYLVKRTGEKVFLECVQDMDHENMFWYRQDPGLGLRLIYFSYDVKMKEKGDIPEGYSVSREKKERFSLILESASTNQTSMYLCASSPSPRGGLDTQYFGPGTRLTVL.

The chain uses TRBV7-8 and TRBJ2-5; D remains unclear. Per the germline V gene, CDR1 is SGHVS and CDR2 is FQNEAQ. Trimming removed 1 base at V and 2 bases at J, with 11 bases between. The CDR3 runs to 15 residues. CDR3 DNA sequence: TGTGCCAGCAGCTTAGAGCTAGACAATCAAGAGACCCAGTACTTC. Its translation: CASSLELDNQETQYF.

Note on this clone: Other DNA sequences within the sample encode an identical CDR3. The V gene is TRBV11-2, the J gene TRBJ1-5, with D hard to call. The CDR3 is made up of 15 amino acids. V lost 0 bases and J lost 0, with 6 bases in between. The germline V gene has CDR1 SGHAT and CDR2 FQNNGV. The chain's CDR3 is CASSLDGDSNQPQHF. In nucleotides, the CDR3 is TGTGCCAGCAGCTTAGATGGGGATAGCAATCAGCCCCAGCATTTT. Supplemented by reference TRBV11-2 and TRBJ1-5, the full variable domain reads EAGVAQSPRYKIIEKRQSVAFWCNPISGHATLYWYQQILGQGPKLLIQFQNNGVVDDSQLPKDRFSAERLKGVDSTLKIQPAKLEDSAVYLCASSLDGDSNQPQHFGDGTRLSIL.

In this sample, this clone turned up once. The V call is TRBV5-1, the J call TRBJ2-2; the D gene is possibly TRBD2 (5 bases). The V gene's germline CDR1 is SGHRS and CDR2 YFSETQ. The V and J ends lost 5 bases and 6 bases respectively, with 8 bases between them. CDR3 length: 12 amino acids. CDR3 region: CASRRAAGELFF. Written as DNA, the CDR3 is TGCGCCAGCAGGCGGGCGGCCGGGGAGCTGTTTTTT.

CDR3 sequence (DNA): TGTGCCAGCAGTGATATTCTAACGGGGGGACCGTACGAGCAGTACTTC. It translates to CASSDILTGGPYEQYF. The V call is TRBV2, the J call TRBJ2-7; TRBD2 matches at 7 bases. Germline loops: CDR1 SNHLY, CDR2 FYNNEI. V was clipped by 3 bases and J by 4 bases; unmatched bases: 12. The CDR3 sequence is 16 residues long.

Turning to this clone: This CDR3 is also generated by other DNA sequences in the sample. This chain links TRBV27 with TRBJ1-2; D unresolved. The CDR3 length is 13 residues. The germline CDR1 and CDR2 sequences are MNHEY and SMNVEV (reference sequence). The ends were cut back, 3 bases at V and 1 base at J, with 6 bases in the middle. This CDR3 is CASSFGSNYGYTF. CDR3 bases: TGTGCCAGCAGTTTTGGTAGTAACTATGGCTACACCTTC.

The rearrangement joins TRBV27 to TRBJ1-1, with a weak D call TRBD1 (5 bases). With 0 bases removed from V and 4 bases from J, the gap between germline ends came to 15 bases. Germline CDR1 and CDR2: MNHEY and SMNVEV (reference sequence). The CDR3 has 16 amino acids. This CDR3 is CASSLSGTVVGTEAFF. In DNA form, the CDR3 reads TGTGCCAGCAGTTTATCCGGGACTGTCGTCGGCACTGAAGCTTTCTTT.

CDR3 nucleotide sequence: TGTGCCAGCAGCCTATCGTGGGAAGAGACCCAGTACTTC. Translating it yields CASSLSWEETQYF. This chain joins TRBV5-6 and TRBJ2-5; no definite D call. V lost 4 bases, J lost 3 bases, and 10 bases lay in between. This CDR3 contains 13 residues. Per germline, CDR1 SGHDT and CDR2 YYEEEE. The full variable domain, in which reference TRBV5-6 and TRBJ2-5 provide the parts outside the CDR3, is DAGVTQSPTHLIKTRGQQVTLRCSPKSGHDTVSWYQQALGQGPQFIFQYYEEEERQRGNFPDRFSGHQFPNYSSELNVNALLLGDSALYLCASSLSWEETQYFGPGTRLLVL.

V is TRBV5-4 and J is TRBJ2-5, with TRBD2 matching over 10 bases. V trimming: 1 base; J trimming: 0 bases; junction bases outside the gene matches: 0. CDR1 SGHNT and CDR2 YYREEE come from the germline V gene (reference sequence). The CDR3 totals 15 residues. The CDR3 sequence is CASSLSGGDQETQYF. In nucleotides, the CDR3 is TGTGCCAGCAGCTTGAGCGGGGGGGACCAAGAGACCCAGTACTTC. The whole variable domain, filled in from reference TRBV5-4 and TRBJ2-5, reads ETGVTQSPTHLIKTRGQQVTLRCSSQSGHNTVSWYQQALGQGPQFIFQYYREEENGRGNFPPRFSGLQFPNYSSELNVNALELDDSALYLCASSLSGGDQETQYFGPGTRLLVL.

This sequence joins TRBV2 and TRBJ2-1; D might be TRBD2 (6 bases). CDR1 and CDR2 (germline): SNHLY, FYNNEI. This CDR3 contains 17 residues. The V end was cut by 3 bases, the J end by 1 base, with 16 bases between. CDR3 in DNA: TGTGCCAGCAGTGACCTAGCGCCAGAAGGTTCCTACAATGAGCAGTTCTTC. Translated, it gives CASSDLAPEGSYNEQFF.

This chain links TRBV2 with TRBJ2-1; 7 bases fit TRBD2. V was pared by 2 bases and J by 8 bases, with 6 bases of the junction left unmatched. CDR1 is SNHLY, CDR2 FYNNEI, per germline. The CDR3 is 14 residues long. For the CDR3, the DNA is TGTGCCAGCAGTGAACTAGCGGAAGACCATGAGCAGTTCTTC. Amino acid sequence: CASSELAEDHEQFF.

The chain links TRBV12-5 to TRBJ2-1; 8 bases are shared with TRBD1. In germline, CDR1 is LGHNT, CDR2 FRNRAP. V shed 1 base, J shed 7 bases, and the junction held 6 bases outside the gene matches. CDR3 length: 15 amino acids. The chain's CDR3 is CASGLAGQGENEQFF. The CDR3 DNA is TGTGCTAGTGGTTTGGCCGGACAGGGTGAGAATGAGCAGTTCTTC.

The chain joins TRBV13 to TRBJ2-7; 7 nucleotides line up with TRBD2. The germline gives CDR1 PRHDT, CDR2 FYEKMQ (reference sequence). J gave up 2 bases and V 1 base, and 5 bases lay outside the gene matches. This CDR3 region has 15 residues. CDR3 region: CASSLVSGGTYEQYF. CDR3 DNA sequence: TGTGCCAGCAGCTTAGTATCGGGGGGAACCTACGAGCAGTACTTC.

V usage is TRBV6-5 and J usage is TRBJ2-7; D is unresolved. The V end was cut by 5 bases, the J end by 2 bases, with 13 bases between. Germline CDR1 and CDR2: MNHEY and SVGAGI. This CDR3 spans 14 amino acids. In nucleotides, the CDR3 is TGTGCCAGCAGTATCGGGTCGTGGGCCTACGAGCAGTACTTC. Translating it yields CASSIGSWAYEQYF.

The chain carries TRBV2 and TRBJ2-1; 10 bases map to TRBD1. The V segment lost 5 bases and the J segment 8 bases; nucleotides outside the gene matches: 6. This CDR3 spans 14 amino acids. From germline, CDR1 is SNHLY and CDR2 FYNNEI. In nucleotides, the CDR3 is TGTGCCAGCAGTCCGCGGACAGGGGGGGATGAGCAGTTCTTC. It translates to CASSPRTGGDEQFF. The whole variable domain, filled in from reference TRBV2 and TRBJ2-1, reads EPEVTQTPSHQVTQMGQEVILRCVPISNHLYFYWYRQILGQKVEFLVSFYNNEISEKSEIFDDQFSVERPDGSNFTLKIRSTKLEDSAMYFCASSPRTGGDEQFFGPGTRLTVL.